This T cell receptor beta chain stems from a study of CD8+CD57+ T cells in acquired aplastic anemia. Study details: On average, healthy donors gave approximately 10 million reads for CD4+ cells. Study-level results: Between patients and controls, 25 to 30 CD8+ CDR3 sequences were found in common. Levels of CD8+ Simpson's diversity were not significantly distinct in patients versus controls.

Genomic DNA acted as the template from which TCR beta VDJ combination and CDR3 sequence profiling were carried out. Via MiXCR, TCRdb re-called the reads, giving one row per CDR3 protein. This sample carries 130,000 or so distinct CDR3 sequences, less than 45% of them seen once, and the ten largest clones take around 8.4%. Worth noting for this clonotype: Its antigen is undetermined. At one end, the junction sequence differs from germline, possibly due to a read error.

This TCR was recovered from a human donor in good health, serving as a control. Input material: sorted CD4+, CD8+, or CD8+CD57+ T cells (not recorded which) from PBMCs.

As DNA, the CDR3 is TGTGCCAGCGGAGCGGGAGTAATAGGCACCGGGGAGCTGCTTTTT. It specifies CASGAGVIGTGELLF. The genes are TRBV6-1 and TRBJ2-2; 8 positions agree with TRBD2. Germline loops: CDR1 MNHNS, CDR2 SASEGT. The CDR3 totals 15 residues.